The 17 T cell receptor beta chains reported below all come from one sample, sequenced in a study of shared clonotypes between healthy human individuals. CD45RO-negative CD8 cells positively selected for CCR7 made up the naive population, which excluded terminally differentiated effector memory CD45RA+ cells. The protocol was immunoSEQ multiplex PCR, while the TCRdb copy is restricted to in-frame clones and leaves out a portion. The data hold some 2.1 million clones, with just over 90% observed a single time. The sample taken for sequencing was naive CD8+ T cells from PBMCs. The source of these receptors is a man between 18 and 29 years old in good health. Some clones in this sample may be carry-over from other donors' samples.

Turning to this clone: Other DNA sequences of this sample code for an identical CDR3. V and J are TRBV6-5 and TRBJ2-2; D possibly matches TRBD1 or TRBD2 (5 bases each). The ends were cut back, 0 bases at V and 3 bases at J, with 5 bases in the middle. This CDR3 is 14 amino acids long. The germline V gene encodes CDR1 MNHEY and CDR2 SVGAGI. CDR3 in amino acids: CASSYSGDTGELFF. Here the CDR3 DNA reads TGTGCCAGCAGTTACTCGGGGGACACCGGGGAGCTGTTTTTT.

Comment on this clone: The sample has other DNA sequences that encode this CDR3 too. CDR3 amino acids: CASSWDRAYEQYF. The CDR3 DNA follows: TGTGCCAGCAGCTGGGACCGCGCCTACGAGCAGTACTTC. The chain recombines TRBV5-4 with TRBJ2-7, with D possibly being TRBD1 or TRBD2 (5 bases each). This CDR3 has 13 amino acids. Germline CDR1 is SGHNT and CDR2 is YYREEE (reference sequence). With 3 bases removed from V and 2 bases from J, the gap between germline ends came to 9 bases.

The chain carries TRBV4-2 and TRBJ2-7; tentative D call: TRBD1 (6 bases). Germline V CDR1 and CDR2: LGHNA, YNFKEQ. Trimming took 3 bases from V and 2 from J, leaving 14 bases between them. This CDR3 has 15 amino acids. The DNA for the CDR3 is TGTGCCAGCAGCCAGACCCAGGGGTTTCCCTACGAGCAGTACTTC. Translated, it gives CASSQTQGFPYEQYF.

The chain combines TRBV13 with TRBJ2-7; maybe TRBD2 (6 bases). The CDR3 has 14 amino acids. Looked up from germline, CDR1 is PRHDT and CDR2 is FYEKMQ (reference sequence). The V and J ends lost 5 bases and 2 bases respectively, with 13 bases between them. DNA for the CDR3: TGTGCCAGCAGCCCCCCGGGAGATCCCTACGAGCAGTACTTC. It encodes CASSPPGDPYEQYF. Full variable domain (rest looked up from reference TRBV13 and TRBJ2-7): AAGVIQSPRHLIKEKRETATLKCYPIPRHDTVYWYQQGPGQDPQFLISFYEKMQSDKGSIPDRFSAQQFSDYHSELNMSSLELGDSALYFCASSPPGDPYEQYFGPGTRLTVT.

This clone occurred once. This chain connects TRBV7-8 to TRBJ2-3; weak D call: TRBD1 (5 bases). The V end was cut by 2 bases, the J end by 4 bases, with 22 bases between. Germline CDR1 SGHVS, CDR2 FQNEAQ. This CDR3 is 18 amino acids long. CDR3 DNA: TGTGCCAGCAGCTTACCGGTATCGCGCAGGGTGGATGCAGATACGCAGTATTTT. Its protein product is CASSLPVSRRVDADTQYF.

This clone has just one count. This chain links TRBV6-6 with TRBJ2-7, with no clear D. Germline-derived CDR1 and CDR2 are MNHNY and SVGAGI (reference sequence). CDR3 length equals 12 residues. V lost 4 bases and J lost 5, with 9 bases in between. The CDR3 DNA follows: TGTGCCAGCAGTTTACCGTTGGACGAGCAGTACTTC. It codes for CASSLPLDEQYF.

V is TRBV4-1 and J is TRBJ1-1; no clear D. With 4 bases removed from V and 2 bases from J, the gap between germline ends came to 14 bases. The CDR3 consists of 15 residues. Germline V gene data show CDR1 as MGHRA and CDR2 as YSYEKL. CDR3 in amino acids: CASSLKADSNTEAFF. In nucleotides, the CDR3 is TGCGCCAGCAGCCTAAAAGCCGACTCCAACACTGAAGCTTTCTTT.

The rearrangement uses TRBV5-3 and TRBJ1-1; D perhaps matches TRBD1 (6 bases). TRBV5-3 is annotated as an ORF whose role is uncertain. Trimming took 4 bases from V and 0 from J, leaving 19 bases between them. The CDR3 runs to 17 residues. CDR3 sequence (DNA): TGTGCCAGAAGCGCTGGGACACCCAATCGAATGAACACTGAAGCTTTCTTT. It translates to CARSAGTPNRMNTEAFF.

This chain connects TRBV30 to TRBJ1-6; 8 nucleotides align to TRBD1. Germline loops: CDR1 GTSNPN, CDR2 SVGIG (reference sequence). Losses at the gene ends were 8 bases for V and 10 bases for J; bases not matched to a gene: 7. The CDR3 runs 12 residues. Written as DNA, the CDR3 is TGTGCCCGAGGGACAGGTGGCTCACCCCTCCACTTT. Its translation is CARGTGGSPLHF.

The J gene is TRBJ1-5, the V gene TRBV28; the D gene is possibly TRBD1 (5 bases). This CDR3 has 17 residues. V lost 3 bases, J lost 4 bases, and 19 bases lay in between. Germline lookup yields CDR1 MDHEN and CDR2 SYDVKM. For the CDR3, the DNA is TGTGCCAGCAGTTTTCTGACAGAGGCGTATGGAAATCAGCCCCAGCATTTT. Translating gives CASSFLTEAYGNQPQHF.

This clone appeared once. The chain uses TRBV7-9 and TRBJ2-7, with 8 bases identical to TRBD1. The length of the CDR3 is 13 residues. The junction had 6 bases not matched to a gene; V was cut back by 5 bases and J by 6 bases. Per germline, CDR1 SEHNR and CDR2 FQNEAQ (reference sequence). CDR3 region: CASSVDREGEQYF. The CDR3 coding sequence is TGTGCCAGCAGCGTGGACAGGGAAGGCGAGCAGTACTTC.

Turning to this clone: Other DNA sequences from this sample encode an identical CDR3 as well. The genes are TRBV5-1 and TRBJ2-1, with D hard to call. The ends were cut back, 2 bases at V and 0 bases at J, with 3 bases in the middle. Germline CDR1 is SGHRS and CDR2 is YFSETQ. The CDR3 is 13 residues long. DNA of the CDR3: TGCGCCAGCAGCTTCAACTCCTACAATGAGCAGTTCTTC. Its translation is CASSFNSYNEQFF.

This clone was seen once. This rearrangement joins TRBV9 to TRBJ2-7; possibly TRBD1 for D (5 bases). This CDR3 has 15 amino acids. Germline V gene data show CDR1 as SGDLS and CDR2 as YYNGEE. V lost 0 bases, J lost 2 bases, and 12 bases lay in between. Here the CDR3 DNA reads TGTGCCAGCAGCGTAGGACAGCTAGACCCCTACGAGCAGTACTTC. Translation: CASSVGQLDPYEQYF.

CDR3 in DNA: TGCGCCAGCAGTCCCTCTAGCGGGAGCATCGACACCGGGGAGCTGTTTTTT. This translates into CASSPSSGSIDTGELFF. The chain employs TRBV4-3 and TRBJ2-2; 10 bases agree with TRBD2. Germline assignment: CDR1 LGHNA and CDR2 YSLEER. V was pared by 6 bases and J by 3 bases, with 10 bases of the junction left unmatched. The CDR3 has 17 residues.

CDR3 in DNA: TGCGCCAGCAGCCTGGACGGAGATGGCTACACCTTC. This codes for CASSLDGDGYTF. This chain uses TRBV5-1 with TRBJ1-2; D remains unclear. Trimming took off 4 bases at V and 6 bases at J, with 10 bases between the two ends. Germline V CDR1 and CDR2: SGHRS, YFSETQ. The CDR3 extends over 12 amino acids.

This clone was recorded once. The gene calls are TRBV5-4 and TRBJ2-2, with 8 nucleotides matching TRBD2. The CDR3 length is 15 residues. With V trimmed by 2 bases and J by 6 bases, 6 bases remained unmatched. Germline assignment: CDR1 SGHNT and CDR2 YYREEE (reference sequence). The CDR3 bases are TGTGCCAGCAGCTTAGCGGGAGATTGGCCCGGGGAGCTGTTTTTT. Amino acid sequence: CASSLAGDWPGELFF.

This clone was found a few times. This chain connects TRBV10-3 to TRBJ1-1, with D unresolved. Germline V gene data show CDR1 as ENHRY and CDR2 as SYGVKD. The CDR3 is made up of 14 amino acids. Trimming took off 0 bases at V and 4 bases at J, with 9 bases between the two ends. The chain's CDR3 is CAISESGRLTEAFF. CDR3 in DNA: TGTGCCATCAGTGAGTCGGGTCGGCTCACTGAAGCTTTCTTT.